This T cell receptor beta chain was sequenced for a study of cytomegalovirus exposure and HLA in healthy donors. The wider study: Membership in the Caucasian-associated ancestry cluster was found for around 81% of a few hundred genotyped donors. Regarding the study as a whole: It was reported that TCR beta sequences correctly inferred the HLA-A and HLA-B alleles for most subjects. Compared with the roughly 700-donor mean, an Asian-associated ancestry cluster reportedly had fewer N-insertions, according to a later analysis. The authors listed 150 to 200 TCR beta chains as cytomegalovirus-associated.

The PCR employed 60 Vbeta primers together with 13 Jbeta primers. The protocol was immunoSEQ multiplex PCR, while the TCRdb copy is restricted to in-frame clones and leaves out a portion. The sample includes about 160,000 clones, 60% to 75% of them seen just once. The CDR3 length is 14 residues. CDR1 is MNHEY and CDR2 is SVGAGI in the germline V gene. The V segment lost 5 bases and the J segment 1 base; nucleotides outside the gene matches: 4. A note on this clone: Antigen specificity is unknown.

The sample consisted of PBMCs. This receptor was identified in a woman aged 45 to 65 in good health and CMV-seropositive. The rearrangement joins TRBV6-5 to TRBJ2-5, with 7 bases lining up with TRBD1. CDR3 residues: CASSHWDSQETQYF. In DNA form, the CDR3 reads TGTGCCAGCAGTCACTGGGACAGCCAAGAGACCCAGTACTTC.